Listed below are T cell receptor beta chains from one sample, sequenced in a study of regulatory T cells in long-lasting Graves disease. One entry per CDR3 protein, called by TCRdb with MiXCR from the multiplex PCR reads. The table includes over 300,000 distinct CDR3 sequences, 15% to 20% detected once. Material: peripheral blood mononuclear cells (PBMCs), obtained when the disease was refractory, from a patient treated with antithyroid drugs. These TCRs come from a female donor with Graves disease. The CDR3 runs from the conserved cysteine through the conserved F or W. The D gene is left open where the match is weak. Rows give clone size only sometimes, using once, few, many, or a class for an expanded clone.

d_call j_call clone_size v_call cdr3_aa cdr3_nt
- TRBJ1-2 few TRBV19 CASTTGLYGYAF TGTGCCAGTACCACAGGGTTGTATGGCTACGCCTTC
TRBD1 TRBJ2-5 many TRBV6-1 CASSRDRIQETQYF TGTGCCAGCAGTCGGGACAGGATACAAGAGACCCAGTACTTC
TRBD1 TRBJ1-5 few TRBV12-3/TRBV12-4 CASSPRQGSHSNQPQHF TGTGCCAGCAGTCCAAGACAGGGAAGCCATAGCAATCAGCCCCAGCATTTT
- TRBJ2-7 many TRBV7-9 CASSSHSPTYEQYF TGTGCCAGCAGCTCCCACTCACCGACCTACGAGCAGTACTTC
- TRBJ2-7 few TRBV7-9 CASSQSGSPYEQYF TGTGCCAGCAGCCAAAGCGGTAGCCCCTACGAGCAGTACTTC
TRBD2 TRBJ2-3 - TRBV2 CASSEVEASGATQYF TGTGCCAGCAGTGAAGTGGAGGCTAGCGGGGCAACGCAGTATTTT
- TRBJ2-2 - TRBV15 CATSRDSWPGEGTGELFF TGTGCCACCAGCAGAGATTCCTGGCCAGGGGAGGGTACCGGGGAGCTGTTTTTT
- TRBJ2-2 - TRBV5-1 CASSLSATNTGELFF TGCGCCAGCAGCTTATCAGCGACCAACACCGGGGAGCTGTTTTTT
- TRBJ2-1 few TRBV7-2 CASSPWVAASEQFF TGTGCCAGCAGCCCCTGGGTAGCGGCAAGCGAGCAGTTCTTC
- TRBJ1-1 - TRBV19 CASRRVMNTEAFF TGTGCCAGTAGAAGGGTTATGAACACTGAAGCTTTCTTT
- TRBJ1-5 few TRBV20-1 CSAISGGSNQPQHF TGCAGTGCTATTTCTGGAGGGAGCAATCAGCCCCAGCATTTT
- TRBJ1-4 many TRBV7-9 CASTFASEGKLFF TGTGCCAGCACCTTTGCCTCGGAGGGAAAACTGTTTTTT
- TRBJ1-1 - TRBV5-1 CASSPRPGGDTEAFF TGCGCCAGCAGCCCTAGGCCGGGGGGCGACACTGAAGCTTTCTTT
TRBD2 TRBJ2-5 - TRBV5-1 CASRRLAGVEETQYF TGCGCCAGCAGACGTCTAGCGGGTGTAGAGGAGACCCAGTACTTC
- TRBJ1-2 many TRBV27 CASSFAQNYGYTF TGTGCCAGCAGTTTCGCCCAAAACTATGGCTACACCTTC
- TRBJ2-1 - TRBV7-8 CASSSITGNSYNEQFF TGTGCCAGCAGCTCCATAACCGGGAACTCCTACAATGAGCAGTTCTTC
- TRBJ1-2 many TRBV6-2/TRBV6-3 CASSYSGQEGGYTF TGTGCCAGCAGTTACTCAGGCCAGGAAGGGGGCTACACCTTC
- TRBJ2-7 many TRBV28 CASEGFLRGQYF TGTGCCAGCGAGGGGTTCCTACGAGGGCAGTACTTC
TRBD2 TRBJ2-2 many TRBV2 CASSQRTSGLEELFF TGTGCCAGCAGTCAAAGGACTAGCGGGTTGGAGGAGCTGTTTTTT
TRBD1 TRBJ2-7 many TRBV2 CASSPPGTGGFKEYF TGTGCCAGCAGCCCCCCCGGGACAGGGGGCTTTAAAGAGTACTTC
- TRBJ1-6 - TRBV27 CASSRHRQPYNPPLHF TGTGCCAGCAGTCGCCACAGGCAACCCTATAATCCACCCCTCCACTTT
- TRBJ1-2 few TRBV3-1 CASSQGSGYEHGYTF TGTGCCAGCAGCCAAGGTTCAGGTTACGAGCATGGCTACACCTTC
- TRBJ1-3 - TRBV20-1 CSARGWGRGSGNTIYF TGCAGTGCTAGAGGATGGGGGCGAGGATCTGGAAACACCATATATTTT
- TRBJ2-2 - TRBV6-4 CASSYSGRPGTGELFF TGTGCCAGCAGTTACTCGGGACGGCCGGGCACCGGGGAGCTGTTTTTT
TRBD2 TRBJ2-7 few TRBV27 CASSRRLAGLPYTYEQYF TGTGCCAGCAGTCGAAGACTAGCGGGCCTCCCTTACACCTACGAGCAGTACTTC
TRBD1 TRBJ2-5 - TRBV4-1 CASSPQTGVRETQYF TGCGCCAGCAGCCCCCAGACAGGGGTTAGGGAGACCCAGTACTTC
- TRBJ2-7 many TRBV28 CASSPRRALYSYEQYF TGTGCCAGCAGTCCGCGGAGGGCCCTTTACTCCTACGAGCAGTACTTC